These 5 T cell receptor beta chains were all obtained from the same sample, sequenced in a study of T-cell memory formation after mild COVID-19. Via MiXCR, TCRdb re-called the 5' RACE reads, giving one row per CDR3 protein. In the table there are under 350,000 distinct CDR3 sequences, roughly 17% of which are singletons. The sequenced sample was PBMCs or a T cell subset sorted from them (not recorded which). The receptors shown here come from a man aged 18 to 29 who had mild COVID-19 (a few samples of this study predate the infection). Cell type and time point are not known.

The CDR3, as DNA: TGTGCCAGCAGCTTAGGGTCAGGACAGGGGGCCAATCAGCCCCAGCATTTT. This sequence encodes CASSLGSGQGANQPQHF. The chain has TRBV7-9 and TRBJ1-5; 11 positions agree with TRBD1. The germline V gene encodes CDR1 SEHNR and CDR2 FQNEAQ (reference sequence). V lost 1 base and J lost 3; bases outside the gene matches: 5. The CDR3 extends over 17 amino acids.

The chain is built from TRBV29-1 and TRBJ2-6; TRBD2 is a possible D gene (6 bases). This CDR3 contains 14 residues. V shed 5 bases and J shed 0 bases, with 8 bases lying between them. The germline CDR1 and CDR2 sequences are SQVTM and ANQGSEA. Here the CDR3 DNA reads TGCAGCGTTTCGGGGGACTCTGGGGCCAACGTCCTGACTTTC. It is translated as CSVSGDSGANVLTF.

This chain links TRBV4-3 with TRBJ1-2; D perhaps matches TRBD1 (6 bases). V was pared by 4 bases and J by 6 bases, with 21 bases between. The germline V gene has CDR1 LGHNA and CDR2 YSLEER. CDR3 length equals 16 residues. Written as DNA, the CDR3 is TGCGCCAGCAGCCCCCAACGGGGGCGCGGGGTCCATGGCTACACCTTC. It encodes CASSPQRGRGVHGYTF.

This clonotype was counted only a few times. The CDR3 DNA follows: TGCAGCGTTCGGACAGGGGGCGGAACCTACGAGCAGTACTTC. Translating it yields CSVRTGGGTYEQYF. This chain connects TRBV29-1 to TRBJ2-7; 11 positions match TRBD1. Germline CDR1 SQVTM, CDR2 ANQGSEA. This CDR3 has 14 residues. V lost 5 bases to trimming and J lost 2 bases; unmatched junction nucleotides: 5.

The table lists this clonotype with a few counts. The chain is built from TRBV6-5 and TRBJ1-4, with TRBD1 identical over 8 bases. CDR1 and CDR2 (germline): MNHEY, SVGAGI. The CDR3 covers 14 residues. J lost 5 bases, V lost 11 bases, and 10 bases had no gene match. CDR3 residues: CAGAVRDRNEKLFF. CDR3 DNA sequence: TGTGCCGGAGCGGTTAGGGACAGGAATGAAAAACTGTTTTTT.